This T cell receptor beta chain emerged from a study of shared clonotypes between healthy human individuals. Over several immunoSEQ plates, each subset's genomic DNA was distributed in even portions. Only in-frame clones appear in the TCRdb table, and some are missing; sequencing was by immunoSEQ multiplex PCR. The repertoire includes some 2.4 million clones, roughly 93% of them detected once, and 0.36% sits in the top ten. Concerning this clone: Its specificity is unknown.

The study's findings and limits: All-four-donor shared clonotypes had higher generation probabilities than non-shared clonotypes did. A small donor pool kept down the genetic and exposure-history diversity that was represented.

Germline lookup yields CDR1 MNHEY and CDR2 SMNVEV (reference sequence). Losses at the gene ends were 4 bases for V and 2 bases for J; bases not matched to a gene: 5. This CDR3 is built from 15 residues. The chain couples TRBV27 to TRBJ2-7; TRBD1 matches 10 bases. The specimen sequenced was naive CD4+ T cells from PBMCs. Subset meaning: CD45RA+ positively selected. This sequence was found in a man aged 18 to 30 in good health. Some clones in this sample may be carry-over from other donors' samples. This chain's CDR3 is CASSSAGQGPYEQYF. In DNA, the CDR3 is TGTGCCAGCAGTTCTGCGGGACAGGGGCCCTACGAGCAGTACTTC.